What follows is one T cell receptor beta chain and its context. No antigen is known for it. Nothing much larger sits one base from this clone, and base qualities are not available. One collaborating source in Seattle enrolled patients while the patients were actively infected and followed the patients over time throughout the course of disease. Each collaborating institution followed its own protocols to collect whole blood in K2EDTA tubes. Collaborator samples were shipped for TCRbeta analysis as frozen whole blood, isolated PBMCs, or DNA extracted from either sample type. Via the germline V gene (reference sequence), CDR1 is SEHNR and CDR2 FQNEAQ. The CDR3 holds 16 amino acids from the cysteine to the phenylalanine. Only the CDR3 DNA stays, 48 bases, in frame from base 1. At the junction V is shortened by 4 bases and J by 4 bases; bases outside the gene matches: 11. The sample is drawn from a study of blood T cell repertoires in COVID-19 (dated by TCRdb to the early 2020s). As for the study more broadly: Samples covering the acute and convalescent phases of COVID-19 were provided by collaborators in the United States, Italy and Spain. The samples were drawn from two sources: the first 160 participants of the ongoing ImmuneRACE study, and 1,200 or so subjects contributed by 6 global collaborators. The sample metadata nearly always contained a de-identified subject ID, COVID-19 status, age in years and sex. HLA class I and class II types, where available, came from metadata supplied by the sample provider rather than from assay-based typing. The material from the prospective study consisted of cDNA or gDNA derived from T cells, B-cell-depleted T cells, or PBMCs. The repertoires were released in a freely available public database intended as a resource for research on the immune response to SARS-CoV-2. The dataset comprised deeply sampled blood TCRbeta repertoires from subjects exposed to, actively infected with, or recovered from COVID-19. Results the study describes overall, beyond this receptor: How much clinical and demographic metadata was included differed by source and by participant, and the metadata was provided uncurated.

The immunoSEQ Assay, a bias-controlled multiplex PCR, was used to amplify TCRbeta CDR3 regions from genomic DNA. Per the original workflow: The number of nucleated cells in each sample was estimated by amplification of reference gene primers within the assay. To quantify the absolute abundance of each unique TCRbeta CDR3 rearrangement, sequence reads were collapsed and filtered. Productive Simpson clonality was computed per sample as the square root of Simpson's diversity index over productive rearrangements. Held by TCRdb, this immuneACCESS table contains in-frame sequences only and omits some clones. Under half of the omission traces to an unresolved V gene where checked; the cause of the rest is unknown. The V and J calls and clone size are taken from that table; D and trimming were inferred from the DNA. The sample data list hundreds of thousands of clones, and approximately 91% of these were observed just once. The ten largest clones take up approximately 7.3% of the sample.

The TCR comes from a woman in her seventies with COVID-19, enrolled during active disease. Recombination joined TRBV7-9 with TRBJ1-2, with 8 bases aligning to TRBD1. The sequencing input was peripheral blood. The sequence in DNA is TGTGCCAGCAGCTCACCTACCCAAGACAGGGGCTATGGCTACACCTTC. The translation is CASSSPTQDRGYGYTF.